This is a list of T cell receptor beta chains from one sample in a study of T cells in Graves' hyperthyroidism and ophthalmopathy. MiXCR, applied by TCRdb to the multiplex PCR reads, yields one record per CDR3 protein. Seen here are more than 300,000 distinct CDR3 sequences, approximately 14% observed once, and the top ten hold about 10%. The sample was blood. The receptors come from an older woman with Graves' hyperthyroidism. Both conserved end residues are part of each CDR3. A D gene is named only where the DNA matches it firmly. A clone size is listed for some rows: how often the clone was seen (once, few, many), or a class if it is expanded.

DNA,CDR3,J,D,V,size
TGTGCCAGCAGCTTGGGCAGGGTGCTCTATGGCTACACCTTC,CASSLGRVLYGYTF,TRBJ1-2,-,TRBV5-6,few
TGCGCCAGCAGCCAAGATCGAGGCGGGGAGCTGTTTTTT,CASSQDRGGELFF,TRBJ2-2,-,TRBV4-1,few
TGTGCCAGCAGAGACACCCTAGCGGACACAGATACGCAGTATTTT,CASRDTLADTDTQYF,TRBJ2-3,TRBD2,TRBV2,many
TGTGCCAGCAGCCCCACGGGACAAGAGCAGTTCTTC,CASSPTGQEQFF,TRBJ2-1,-,TRBV3-1,-
TGTGCCACCCCGGACAGGGAGAGGACTGAAGCTTTCTTT,CATPDRERTEAFF,TRBJ1-1,TRBD1,TRBV27,many
TGCGCCAGCAGCCACTTACCCCGGGGGTGGGGTAACAATGAGCAGTTCTTC,CASSHLPRGWGNNEQFF,TRBJ2-1,-,TRBV4-1,few
TGTGCCAGCAGCATAAGGGGACAGGGGGTCGGGGAGCAGTACTTC,CASSIRGQGVGEQYF,TRBJ2-7,TRBD1,TRBV28,many
TGTGCCAGCAGCCCCTGGGACAATGAGCAGTTCTTC,CASSPWDNEQFF,TRBJ2-1,-,TRBV13,many
TGTGCCAGCTCACCACCGACTAGCGGGGGCAATGAGCAGTTCTTC,CASSPPTSGGNEQFF,TRBJ2-1,TRBD2,TRBV18,many
TGTGCCAGCAGCCGAGCACAGGGCTCCTACGAGCAGTACTTC,CASSRAQGSYEQYF,TRBJ2-7,-,TRBV3-1,many
TGTGCCAGCAGCCTGACAGGGGGAGAGACCCGGTACTTC,CASSLTGGETRYF,TRBJ2-5,TRBD1,TRBV12-3/TRBV12-4,few
TGTGCCAGCAGTTTTTCGGGACTAGTAGGCAATGAGCAGTTCTTC,CASSFSGLVGNEQFF,TRBJ2-1,TRBD2,TRBV12-3/TRBV12-4,many
TGTGCCAGCAGTTACTCGGCGCTAGCGGGAGCCCTGAGCTCCTACAATGAGCAGTTCTTC,CASSYSALAGALSSYNEQFF,TRBJ2-1,TRBD2,TRBV6-5,many
TGCAGTGCTAGTTTGGGACCAGGAAGAGAGACCCAGTACTTC,CSASLGPGRETQYF,TRBJ2-5,-,TRBV20-1,many
TGCAGCGTTGGGGACAGGGGGAAGGTCTACGAGCAGTACTTC,CSVGDRGKVYEQYF,TRBJ2-7,TRBD1,TRBV29-1,many
TGCGCCAGCAGCCAAACTCCCCGGACTAGCGGTGCGGGGATTTACGAGCAGTACTTC,CASSQTPRTSGAGIYEQYF,TRBJ2-7,TRBD2,TRBV4-1,many
TGCGCCAGCAGCTTCCGACTGGAGGATACGCAGTATTTT,CASSFRLEDTQYF,TRBJ2-3,-,TRBV5-1,many
TGTGCCAGCAGGATACTAGCGGGAGGGCCTGTTGAGCAGTTCTTC,CASRILAGGPVEQFF,TRBJ2-1,TRBD2,TRBV6-1,many
TGTGCCAGCAGCCCCGGGACAGATGGTCAGCCCCAGCATTTT,CASSPGTDGQPQHF,TRBJ1-5,TRBD1,TRBV7-3,-
TGTGCCAGCAGTTGGCAGTTCTACGAGCAGTACTTC,CASSWQFYEQYF,TRBJ2-7,-,TRBV12-3/TRBV12-4,-
TGTGCCAGCAGTTTAGTACTAGCGGGAGTGCAGAATGAGCAGTTCTTC,CASSLVLAGVQNEQFF,TRBJ2-1,TRBD2,TRBV12-3/TRBV12-4,-
TGTGCCAGCAGTGAAAGGGCCGTTAGCACAGATACGCAGTATTTT,CASSERAVSTDTQYF,TRBJ2-3,-,TRBV6-1,many
TGTGCCAGCTCGTCGCTCACCGGGGAGCTGTTTTTT,CASSSLTGELFF,TRBJ2-2,-,TRBV7-3,few
TGTGCCAGCAGTCCAACTGCAGGGGGGAATCAGCCCCAGCATTTT,CASSPTAGGNQPQHF,TRBJ1-5,TRBD1,TRBV6-4,few
TGCAGTGCTTTTGTTTCCGGGACAGGGAATGAAAAACTGTTTTTT,CSAFVSGTGNEKLFF,TRBJ1-4,TRBD1,TRBV20-1,few
TGTGCCAGCAGCTCCAGGTTGCATGAGCAGTTCTTC,CASSSRLHEQFF,TRBJ2-1,-,TRBV7-6,-
TGTGCCAGCAGCTTAAGCGGGTTAGCGGGAGACGAGCAGTACTTC,CASSLSGLAGDEQYF,TRBJ2-7,TRBD2,TRBV7-9,many
TGTGCCAGCGAAGTTAATCCCGGACAGTCCCGTGAAGCTTTCTTT,CASEVNPGQSREAFF,TRBJ1-1,-,TRBV27,-
TGTGCCAGTCAGGGACTACAGAGCCTCACAGATACGCAGTATTTT,CASQGLQSLTDTQYF,TRBJ2-3,TRBD2,TRBV19,many
TGTGCCACCCGGGACAGACTCTACAATGAGCAGTTCTTC,CATRDRLYNEQFF,TRBJ2-1,TRBD1,TRBV24-1,few
TGTGCCAGCAGCCTACTTCGAACGGCCTCTGGAAACACCATATATTTT,CASSLLRTASGNTIYF,TRBJ1-3,-,TRBV7-8,many
TGTGCCAGCAGTTGGCGACAGGGCCCCATACAAGAGACCCAGTACTTC,CASSWRQGPIQETQYF,TRBJ2-5,TRBD1,TRBV6-1,few
TGCAGTGCTACCGGGGCCCGAGGGGAGTACCAAGAGACCCAGTACTTC,CSATGARGEYQETQYF,TRBJ2-5,-,TRBV20-1,once
TGTGCCAGCTCGCGACAGGGACAAGAGACCCAGTACTTC,CASSRQGQETQYF,TRBJ2-5,TRBD1,TRBV19,many
TGTGCCAGCACCCGGACAGGGGGCCTCTATGGCTACACCTTC,CASTRTGGLYGYTF,TRBJ1-2,TRBD1,TRBV27,few
TGCGCCAGCAGTGAGTGGGCTAGCGGGAGCTACAATGAGCAGTTCTTC,CASSEWASGSYNEQFF,TRBJ2-1,TRBD2,TRBV10-1,few
TGCGCCAGCAGCCAAGGGGTCGGGAGAGCTGAGGGGGAGCAGTTCTTC,CASSQGVGRAEGEQFF,TRBJ2-1,-,TRBV4-1,-
TGTGCCAGCAGTTCCGGGACTAGCGAGACAGATACGCAGTATTTT,CASSSGTSETDTQYF,TRBJ2-3,TRBD2,TRBV6-9,-
TGCGCCAGCAGCACTGCCGGGACAGGGGATGAGGCTTTCTTT,CASSTAGTGDEAFF,TRBJ1-1,TRBD1,TRBV5-1,few
TGTGCCATCAGTGAGTCGAGCGATACAGATACGCAGTATTTT,CAISESSDTDTQYF,TRBJ2-3,-,TRBV10-3,many
TGTGCCAGCAGCGGGGACTGGGCGGAGACCCAGTACTTC,CASSGDWAETQYF,TRBJ2-5,-,TRBV5-6,many
TGTGCCAGCAGCCCCACTAGCGGCGTCCAGGAGACCCAGTACTTC,CASSPTSGVQETQYF,TRBJ2-5,TRBD2,TRBV11-2,few
TGTGCCAGCAGCCAAGTACTAGCGACCTACAATGAGCAGTTCTTC,CASSQVLATYNEQFF,TRBJ2-1,TRBD2,TRBV3-1,many
TGCAGTGCTAGAGTGGTCGACGGCAATCAGCCCCAGCATTTT,CSARVVDGNQPQHF,TRBJ1-5,-,TRBV20-1,many
TGTGCCACCAGTGATTCCTCGACAGGGGGGACTGAGACCCAGTACTTC,CATSDSSTGGTETQYF,TRBJ2-5,TRBD1,TRBV24-1,many
TGTGCCAGCAGCACTCAGGATACGCAGTATTTT,CASSTQDTQYF,TRBJ2-3,-,TRBV12-3/TRBV12-4,many
TGTGCTACACTTAAAGGGGGGAACACTGAAGCTTTCTTT,CATLKGGNTEAFF,TRBJ1-1,-,TRBV12-5,-
TGCAGCGTCCTGACAGGGTTTAATGAAAAACTGTTTTTT,CSVLTGFNEKLFF,TRBJ1-4,TRBD1,TRBV29-1,many
TGTGCCAGCTGGAGACAGGGGGCTTACGAGCAGTACTTC,CASWRQGAYEQYF,TRBJ2-7,TRBD1,TRBV27,many
TGTGCCAGCAGTTACAGGTCAGGGGGTACCTACGAGCAGTACTTC,CASSYRSGGTYEQYF,TRBJ2-7,TRBD1,TRBV6-6,many
TGTGCCAGCAGCCAAGTGCGGACTAGAAATGAGCAGTTCTTC,CASSQVRTRNEQFF,TRBJ2-1,TRBD2,TRBV14,-
TGCAGTGCTAGCGGGGGAGGCCAAGCAAATGAGCAGTTCTTC,CSASGGGQANEQFF,TRBJ2-1,-,TRBV20-1,-
TGTGCCAGCAGCTTAGGAATAGTTGGGACCCAGTACTTC,CASSLGIVGTQYF,TRBJ2-5,-,TRBV11-2,-
TGTGCCAGCAGCTTAAACACAGGGTCGGAGACCCAGTACTTC,CASSLNTGSETQYF,TRBJ2-5,-,TRBV11-3,-
TGTGCCAGCCAGGGGGCGTGGGATGAGCAGTTCTTC,CASQGAWDEQFF,TRBJ2-1,TRBD1,TRBV12-3/TRBV12-4,many